These 3 T cell receptor beta chains came from one sample sequenced in a study of regulatory T cells in long-lasting Graves disease. Time point of the sample: newly diagnosed GD, antithyroid drugs for less than 3 months. Isolated PBMC RNA provided the starting material for the TCR library. With iRepertoire HTBI primers and Arm-PCR of CDR3 regions, TCR beta libraries were built. Via MiXCR, TCRdb re-called the multiplex PCR reads, giving one row per CDR3 protein. The table records about 400,000 distinct CDR3 sequences, around 15% of them present only once. These data were also filed under a second study, of T cells in Graves' hyperthyroidism and ophthalmopathy.

Sample: peripheral blood mononuclear cells (PBMCs), taken at new diagnosis, from a patient treated with antithyroid drugs. These receptor sequences come from a woman aged 18-35 years with Graves disease.

At least ten counts were recorded for this clonotype. V usage is TRBV9 and J usage is TRBJ2-1; perhaps TRBD2 as D (5 bases). V gave up 4 bases and J gave up 9 bases, with 17 bases separating them. Germline V gives CDR1 SGDLS, CDR2 YYNGEE. The CDR3 runs 14 residues. The CDR3 loop is CASSPGLISGEQFF. The CDR3 DNA follows: TGTGCCAGCAGCCCAGGACTCATCTCTGGTGAGCAGTTCTTC. The variable domain in full, with the rest retrieved from reference TRBV9 and TRBJ2-1, is DSGVTQTPKHLITATGQRVTLRCSPRSGDLSVYWYQQSLDQGLQFLIQYYNGEERAKGNILERFSAQQFPDLHSELNLSSLELGDSALYFCASSPGLISGEQFFGPGTRLTVL.

The chain combines TRBV28 with TRBJ2-7; D ambiguous. Germline loops: CDR1 MDHEN, CDR2 SYDVKM. V lost 3 bases to trimming and J lost 3 bases, with 6 bases between them. The CDR3 loop spans 12 amino acids. CDR3 in DNA: TGTGCCAGCAGTTTTGGGAACTACGAGCAGTACTTC. It specifies CASSFGNYEQYF.

There are many counts of this clonotype. This rearrangement joins TRBV28 to TRBJ1-5; D uncertain. Trimming shortened V by 4 bases and J by 5 bases, and 15 bases separated the two germline ends. Germline V CDR1 and CDR2: MDHEN, SYDVKM. The CDR3 is 15 residues long. The CDR3 is CASSSMAGADQPQHF. The CDR3 region has the DNA TGTGCCAGCAGTTCCATGGCGGGCGCGGATCAGCCCCAGCATTTT.